The clone carrying this T cell receptor (beta chain) was found a few times. Each individual donor underwent a draw of roughly 10 milliliters of peripheral blood. This sample was taken from a study of blood T cells in healthy people across ages. V was trimmed by 8 bases and J by 2 bases, leaving 10 bases between them. The CDR3 totals 12 residues. Germline V gives CDR1 MDHEN, CDR2 SYDVKM. A second about 6 to 12 cycle PCR used barcoded and J-beta primers. MiXCR was run by TCRdb on the 5' RACE reads, yielding one entry per CDR3 protein. The profile shows about 970,000 distinct CDR3 sequences, roughly half of them singletons.

The chain couples TRBV28 to TRBJ2-7, with D possibly being TRBD2 (5 bases). The sequenced sample was blood. The sequence came from a woman aged 60-75 years in good health. The CDR3 here is CASGSTPYEQYF. CDR3 in DNA: TGTGCCAGCGGGAGTACCCCCTACGAGCAGTACTTC.